This T cell receptor (beta chain) was observed in a study of T cells in Graves' hyperthyroidism and ophthalmopathy. General study findings and limits: Most expanded thyroid clonotypes above 0.001 also appeared in blood.

Note on this clonotype: Its antigen is currently unknown. A read error may produce the germline difference seen at one junction end.

RNA transcripts yielded amplified TCR beta CDR3 regions. An initial round of RT-PCR targeting the TCR CDR3 relied on the HTBI primer set. One entry per CDR3 protein, called by TCRdb with MiXCR from the multiplex PCR reads. The table includes about 540,000 distinct CDR3 sequences, just over 45% detected once. Germline loops: CDR1 KGHDR, CDR2 SFDVKD. The CDR3 consists of 15 residues. This TCR came from a woman between 18 and 30 years old with Graves' hyperthyroidism. V and J are TRBV24-1 and TRBJ2-1, with 8 nucleotides matching TRBD1. Sequencing used peripheral blood or thyroid tissue (not recorded which). CDR3 bases: TGTGCCACCAGTGACCCGGGACAGGCACACAAAGAGCAGTTCTTC. Its translation: CATSDPGQAHKEQFF.